These 28 T cell receptor beta chains share one sample of origin, sequenced in a study of OX40 agonist ivuxolimab in advanced cancers. This table comes from immunoSEQ multiplex PCR, and its TCRdb copy is limited to in-frame clones, with some not included. This table has roughly 80,000 clones, 65% to 90% appearing once. Material: CD4+ or CD8+ T cells sorted from blood, obtained in a trial of the OX40 agonist ivuxolimab. These receptors originate from an adult with an advanced solid tumor such as melanoma, head and neck, liver or kidney cancer.

J is TRBJ2-3 and V is TRBV29-1; possibly TRBD2 for D (5 bases). V lost 8 bases and J lost 6, with 24 bases in between. The CDR3 runs 15 residues. Germline CDR1 reads SQVTM; CDR2 reads ANQGSEA. The CDR3 sequence: CSLNPLPAGSDTQYF. DNA of the CDR3: TGCAGCCTAAACCCCCTGCCGGCGGGTTCGGATACGCAGTATTTT.

Concerning this clone: This sequence may be a read error, since a much larger clone differs from it by one base. This chain links TRBV5-2 with TRBJ1-2; the D call of TRBD1 is as the table states it, not checked on the DNA. TRBV5-2 is marked as a pseudogene. CDR3 length: 13 residues. DNA of the CDR3: TGTGCCAGCAGCCAGACAGGTTACTATGGCTACACCTTC. As protein: CASSQTGYYGYTF.

The chain links TRBV7-8 to TRBJ2-7, with unresolved D. Per germline, CDR1 SGHVS and CDR2 FQNEAQ. This CDR3 comprises 15 residues. Deletions cut 4 bases from V and 0 bases from J, with 13 bases between. The CDR3 reads CASSSGPDSSYEQYF. For the CDR3, the DNA is TGTGCCAGCAGCTCCGGACCAGATAGCTCCTACGAGCAGTACTTC. Full variable domain (missing parts from reference TRBV7-8 and TRBJ2-7): GAGVSQSPRYKVAKRGQDVALRCDPISGHVSLFWYQQALGQGPEFLTYFQNEAQLDKSGLPSDRFFAERPEGSVSTLKIQRTQQEDSAVYLCASSSGPDSSYEQYFGPGTRLTVT.

This clone showed up just once. V is TRBV30 and J is TRBJ1-6, with D possibly being TRBD1 (5 bases). The CDR3 consists of 14 residues. From germline, CDR1 is GTSNPN and CDR2 SVGIG (reference sequence). V was shortened by 3 bases and J by 6 bases, with 12 bases between the two germline ends. CDR3 in DNA: TGTGCCTGGAGAAGTCAGGGTGGTAATTCACCCCTCCACTTT. The encoded protein is CAWRSQGGNSPLHF.

This rearrangement joins TRBV11-2 to TRBJ2-4; tentatively, D is TRBD1 (6 bases). Germline V gives CDR1 SGHAT, CDR2 FQNNGV. The CDR3 is 18 amino acids. The ends were cut back, 4 bases at V and 1 base at J, with 20 bases in the middle. The CDR3 spells CASSSQGRQGSAKNIQYF. The CDR3, as DNA: TGTGCCAGCAGCTCCCAGGGGCGGCAGGGGAGTGCCAAAAACATTCAGTACTTC.

This chain connects TRBV28 to TRBJ1-2; D is unresolved. CDR3 length equals 13 residues. Trimming pared 3 bases from V and 0 bases from J, leaving 5 bases between. CDR1 MDHEN and CDR2 SYDVKM come from the germline V gene. The chain's CDR3 is CASSLPPNYGYTF. The CDR3 DNA reads as TGTGCCAGCAGTTTGCCCCCTAACTATGGCTACACCTTC.

This sequence joins TRBV21-1 and TRBJ2-1; the table assigns TRBD2, which was not confirmed against the DNA. TRBV21-1 is termed a pseudogene. CDR3 length: 13 residues. Here the CDR3 DNA reads TGTGCCAGCAGCAAAGTTCCCGGGGGTGAGCAGTTCTTC. This gives the protein CASSKVPGGEQFF.

This chain connects TRBV7-2 to TRBJ2-7; 10 positions agree with TRBD1. The germline V gene has CDR1 SGHTA and CDR2 FQGNSA. The V and J ends lost 5 bases and 5 bases, in that order; junction bases with no gene match: 3. There are 13 residues in the CDR3. This chain's CDR3 is CASSRDRGDEQYF. CDR3 sequence (DNA): TGTGCCAGCAGCCGGGACAGGGGCGACGAGCAGTACTTC.

V usage is TRBV28 and J usage is TRBJ2-5; D is possibly TRBD2 (5 bases). The V gene lost 1 base and the J gene lost 5 bases, with 5 bases spanning the gap. The CDR3 sequence is 12 residues long. Germline CDR1 is MDHEN and CDR2 is SYDVKM. The CDR3 nucleotides are TGTGCCAGCAGTTTATTAGCGGAGACCCAGTACTTC. It encodes CASSLLAETQYF.

This clone was recorded only once. CDR3 DNA sequence: TGTGCCAGTAACAATAGGGGGAACACCGGGGAGCTGTTTTTT. Residues: CASNNRGNTGELFF. The chain has TRBV19 and TRBJ2-2; maybe TRBD1 (5 bases). The V gene's germline CDR1 is LNHDA and CDR2 SQIVND (reference sequence). The CDR3 has 14 residues. V lost 7 bases, J lost 1 base, and 10 bases lay in between.

A remark on this clone: A read error may produce the germline difference seen at one junction end. This chain connects TRBV10-1 to TRBJ2-1, with a possible D match to TRBD1 (7 bases). Germline-derived CDR1 and CDR2 are WNHNN and SYGVQD (reference sequence). The CDR3 consists of 11 residues. The CDR3 sequence: CPRGDYNEQFF. In nucleotides, the CDR3 is TGCCCCAGGGGGGACTACAATGAGCAGTTCTTC.

The chain links TRBV7-2 to TRBJ2-7, with D perhaps matching TRBD2 (6 bases). With 5 bases removed from V and 3 bases from J, the gap between germline ends came to 20 bases. The germline gives CDR1 SGHTA, CDR2 FQGNSA. The CDR3 is made up of 16 amino acids. In DNA, the CDR3 is TGTGCCAGCAGCCCTATCTCCGGCGGGGCTTACTACGAGCAGTACTTC. Amino acid sequence: CASSPISGGAYYEQYF.

The genes are TRBV2 and TRBJ1-6, with D maybe TRBD1 (5 bases). Trimming shortened V by 5 bases and J by 3 bases, and 8 bases separated the two germline ends. The germline V gene has CDR1 SNHLY and CDR2 FYNNEI. This CDR3 has 14 residues. The CDR3: CASSLRGYNSPLHF. In DNA form, the CDR3 reads TGTGCCAGCAGTTTGAGGGGCTATAATTCACCCCTCCACTTT.

This clone came up once. The CDR3 nucleotides read TGTGCCAGCAGGAAAGGGACAGGAACCTACGAGCAGTACTTC. It yields the protein CASRKGTGTYEQYF. This chain uses TRBV25-1 with TRBJ2-7, with 8 bases aligning to TRBD1. The V segment lost 6 bases and the J segment 2 bases; nucleotides outside the gene matches: 6. The CDR3 has 14 amino acids. Germline CDR1 reads MGHDK; CDR2 reads SYGVNS.

The rearrangement joins TRBV6-5 to TRBJ2-1, with TRBD2 matching over 14 bases. CDR3 length equals 15 residues. V shed 6 bases, J shed 8 bases, and the junction held 6 bases outside the gene matches. Germline V lookup: CDR1 MNHEY, CDR2 SVGAGI. The CDR3 reads CASRPGLAGGYEQFF. CDR3 coding DNA: TGTGCCAGCAGACCTGGACTAGCGGGAGGCTATGAGCAGTTCTTC.

The V and J genes are TRBV2 and TRBJ1-5, with D maybe TRBD1 (6 bases). From germline, CDR1 is SNHLY and CDR2 FYNNEI. CDR3 length: 15 residues. The ends were cut back, 6 bases at V and 2 bases at J, with 14 bases in the middle. The CDR3 DNA sequence: TGTGCCAGCAGGGCACAGGGAAGCGGCAATCAGCCCCAGCATTTT. Its protein product is CASRAQGSGNQPQHF.

CDR3 residues: CASRNDRGYNEQYF. The CDR3 DNA reads TGTGCCAGCAGAAATGACAGGGGGTACAACGAGCAGTACTTC. J is TRBJ2-7 and V is TRBV6-1; TRBD1 matches 9 bases. J lost 5 bases, V lost 6 bases, and 8 bases had no gene match. Germline CDR1 reads MNHNS; CDR2 reads SASEGT. This CDR3 spans 14 amino acids.

Concerning this clone: The same CDR3 can be traced to other DNA sequences in this sample. This chain uses TRBV5-4 with TRBJ2-7; D gene uncertain. CDR3 size: 11 residues. V dropped 4 bases and J dropped 3 bases, with 5 bases sitting between them. Germline-derived CDR1 and CDR2 are SGHNT and YYREEE (reference sequence). CDR3 bases: TGTGCCAGCAGCATTGACTACGAGCAGTACTTC. Translation: CASSIDYEQYF. Combining the CDR3 with reference TRBV5-4 and TRBJ2-7 gives the whole variable domain ETGVTQSPTHLIKTRGQQVTLRCSSQSGHNTVSWYQQALGQGPQFIFQYYREEENGRGNFPPRFSGLQFPNYSSELNVNALELDDSALYLCASSIDYEQYFGPGTRLTVT.

The table lists this clone with a count of one. The chain is built from TRBV10-3 and TRBJ1-4, with a possible D match to TRBD1 (6 bases). The CDR3 spans 15 residues. Germline V gene lookup returns CDR1 ENHRY and CDR2 SYGVKD. Trimming took 9 bases from V and 0 from J, leaving 14 bases between them. Here the CDR3 DNA reads TGTGCCATTGGCTTGGGACAAGCAACTAATGAAAAACTGTTTTTT. It is translated as CAIGLGQATNEKLFF.

J is TRBJ2-7 and V is TRBV4-3; D uncertain. This CDR3 is 15 amino acids long. Germline CDR1 reads LGHNA; CDR2 reads YSLEER. Trimming removed 5 bases at V and 0 bases at J, with 14 bases between. Here the CDR3 reads CASSSQATYSYEQYF. In DNA form, the CDR3 reads TGCGCCAGCAGCTCTCAAGCCACCTACTCCTACGAGCAGTACTTC.

This chain links TRBV11-2 with TRBJ1-6; weak D call: TRBD1 (6 bases). Germline CDR1 and CDR2: SGHAT and FQNNGV. Trimming removed 6 bases from V and 7 bases from J, with 13 bases in between. The CDR3 has 14 amino acids. CDR3 DNA sequence: TGTGCCAGCAGTCACGACAGGTTGAATTCACCCCTCCACTTT. Translated, it gives CASSHDRLNSPLHF.

The chain has TRBV27 and TRBJ2-2, with a possible D match to TRBD1 (7 bases). Trimming left V 3 bases short and J 5 bases short, with 13 bases between. Germline-derived CDR1 and CDR2 are MNHEY and SMNVEV (reference sequence). This CDR3 is built from 15 residues. The chain's CDR3 is CASSLEGAGTGELFF. CDR3 nucleotide sequence: TGTGCCAGCAGTTTGGAGGGGGCTGGGACCGGGGAGCTGTTTTTT.

The V gene is TRBV6-4, the J gene TRBJ2-1; D uncertain. The V gene's germline CDR1 is MRHNA and CDR2 SNTAGT. The CDR3 runs 16 residues. V lost 4 bases to trimming and J lost 0 bases, with 13 bases between them. DNA of the CDR3: TGTGCCAGCAGTGTGCAGCATTTCACCTCCTACAATGAGCAGTTCTTC. Translating gives CASSVQHFTSYNEQFF.

The V call is TRBV28, the J call TRBJ1-2, with D tentatively TRBD1 (5 bases). The CDR3 consists of 12 residues. Per the germline V gene, CDR1 is MDHEN and CDR2 is SYDVKM. Trimming shortened V by 7 bases and J by 7 bases, and 13 bases separated the two germline ends. The CDR3 nucleotides are TGTGCCAGCATCCAAAGGGACGCTGGCTACACCTTC. Translating gives CASIQRDAGYTF.

The chain combines TRBV7-3 with TRBJ1-1, with a tentative D call TRBD1 (5 bases). CDR3 length: 16 residues. Trimming removed 3 bases at V and 8 bases at J, with 22 bases between. Germline-derived CDR1 and CDR2 are SGHTA and FQGTGA. The CDR3 sequence is CASSFVVQEASREAFF. The CDR3 bases are TGTGCCAGCAGCTTCGTCGTACAGGAAGCCAGCAGGGAAGCTTTCTTT. Variable domain in full (rest from reference TRBV7-3 and TRBJ1-1): GAGVSQTPSNKVTEKGKYVELRCDPISGHTALYWYRQSLGQGPEFLIYFQGTGAADDSGLPNDRFFAVRPEGSVSTLKIQRTERGDSAVYLCASSFVVQEASREAFFGQGTRLTVV.

The CDR3 region has the DNA TGTGCCAGCACCGGGACACCGAACACTGAAGCTTTCTTT. Residues: CASTGTPNTEAFF. The chain has TRBV5-4 and TRBJ1-1; maybe TRBD1 (6 bases). The CDR3 covers 13 residues. Germline V lookup: CDR1 SGHNT, CDR2 YYREEE (reference sequence). Trimming stripped 6 bases from V and 1 base from J, with 10 bases between.

This clone showed up just once. This CDR3 is also generated by other DNA sequences in the sample. The chain carries TRBV18 and TRBJ2-5; D might be TRBD1 (5 bases). The ends were cut back, 2 bases at V and 4 bases at J, with 8 bases in the middle. The germline CDR1 and CDR2 sequences are KGHSH and LQKENI. The CDR3 runs to 13 residues. CDR3 loop: CASSPGQGETQYF. CDR3 DNA: TGTGCCAGCTCACCAGGGCAGGGAGAGACCCAGTACTTC.

V and J are TRBV2 and TRBJ2-1; 7 bases align to TRBD2. V lost 3 bases and J lost 0; bases outside the gene matches: 5. Germline V gene lookup returns CDR1 SNHLY and CDR2 FYNNEI. The CDR3 covers 16 residues. CDR3 nucleotide sequence: TGTGCCAGCAGTGATTCTAGCGGTAGCTCCTACAATGAGCAGTTCTTC. This codes for CASSDSSGSSYNEQFF.